Following are 22 T cell receptor beta chains from one sample sequenced in a study of early stage breast cancer tumors. Measured with immunoSEQ multiplex PCR; TCRdb has only the in-frame clones, and not every one. The data contain fewer than 50,000 clones, around 70% of them singletons. The sequencing input was blood. Receptors originate from a person aged 50 to 59 with breast cancer.

The rearrangement links TRBV7-3 to TRBJ2-7; 12 nucleotides agree with TRBD2. With V trimmed by 2 bases and J by 4 bases, 9 bases remained unmatched. The CDR3 spans 17 residues. Germline V gene data show CDR1 as SGHTA and CDR2 as FQGTGA. The CDR3 coding sequence is TGTGCCAGCAGCTTAGCGCTGGCTAGCGGGAGGGAGTACGAGCAGTACTTC. Its protein product is CASSLALASGREYEQYF.

V and J are TRBV13 and TRBJ2-7; 14 bases are a match to TRBD2. From germline, CDR1 is PRHDT and CDR2 FYEKMQ (reference sequence). V lost 5 bases and J lost 4; bases outside the gene matches: 4. The CDR3 loop spans 15 amino acids. The CDR3 DNA is TGTGCCAGCAGCACCGGACTAGCGGGAGGATACGAGCAGTACTTC. This sequence encodes CASSTGLAGGYEQYF.

This clone has a handful of counts. The V call is TRBV7-2, the J call TRBJ2-7; D remains unclear. Germline CDR1 reads SGHTA; CDR2 reads FQGNSA. Trimming cost V 5 bases and J 3 bases, with 11 bases left between them. The CDR3 is made up of 13 amino acids. CDR3 coding DNA: TGTGCCAGCAGCCTGGAACCTCACTACGAGCAGTACGTC. It encodes CASSLEPHYEQYV.

This chain uses TRBV1 with TRBJ1-3; TRBD1, the D gene given by the table, was not confirmed from the DNA. TRBV1 is designated a pseudogene. The CDR3 loop spans 18 amino acids. In DNA form, the CDR3 reads TGCACCAGCAGCCAACCCTACCGACAGGCTATACTTGGAAACACCATATATTTT. It is translated as CTSSQPYRQAILGNTIYF.

J is TRBJ2-7 and V is TRBV7-6, with 11 bases lining up with TRBD2. Germline CDR1 is SGHVS and CDR2 is FNYEAQ. The CDR3 is made up of 15 amino acids. V was pared by 1 base and J by 3 bases, with 2 bases of the junction left unmatched. CDR3 coding DNA: TGTGCCAGCAGCTTAGAACTAGCGGGGGACTACGAGCAGTACTTC. This codes for CASSLELAGDYEQYF.

V gene TRBV29-1 combines with J gene TRBJ2-3; D might be TRBD1 (5 bases). V was cut by 3 bases and J by 4 bases, with 5 bases left in between. CDR3 length: 11 residues. The germline V gene has CDR1 SQVTM and CDR2 ANQGSEA. The CDR3 here is CSVDRADTQYF. Here the CDR3 DNA reads TGCAGCGTTGACAGGGCAGATACGCAGTATTTT.

The chain carries TRBV15 and TRBJ2-5, with a tentative D call TRBD1 (5 bases). The V end lost 4 bases, the J end lost 4 bases, and 10 bases lay between the germline ends. Germline CDR1 is LNHNV and CDR2 is YYDKDF (reference sequence). The CDR3 contains 13 residues. The CDR3 sequence is CATSKTDTETQYF. CDR3 bases: TGTGCCACCAGCAAGACAGATACAGAGACCCAGTACTTC.

The chain carries TRBV19 and TRBJ1-1, with 7 bases fitting TRBD1. The CDR3 totals 18 residues. Per the germline V gene, CDR1 is LNHDA and CDR2 is SQIVND (reference sequence). The junction had 16 bases not matched to a gene; V was cut back by 6 bases and J by 0 bases. CDR3 nucleotides: TGTGCCAGTAGGTCCAGGGGGACCTCCCTATTCATGAACACTGAAGCTTTCTTT. It encodes CASRSRGTSLFMNTEAFF.

The rearrangement joins TRBV9 to TRBJ2-4, with a tentative D call TRBD2 (7 bases). The germline V and J ends were trimmed by 0 bases and 0 bases, with 19 bases remaining between them. Looked up from germline, CDR1 is SGDLS and CDR2 is YYNGEE. This CDR3 contains 19 residues. The CDR3 sequence: CASSVDGGGEGVAKNIQYF. In nucleotides, the CDR3 is TGTGCCAGCAGCGTAGATGGGGGGGGAGAGGGGGTAGCCAAAAACATTCAGTACTTC.

The V call is TRBV7-2, the J call TRBJ2-1, with 9 bases matching TRBD2. Germline CDR1 SGHTA, CDR2 FQGNSA. This CDR3 has 16 residues. V gave up 5 bases and J gave up 7 bases; unmatched junction bases: 12. This CDR3 is CASSPFAGGPENEQFF. In DNA, the CDR3 is TGTGCCAGCAGCCCCTTTGCGGGGGGGCCGGAGAATGAGCAGTTCTTC.

This clone was seen a handful of times. V and J are TRBV2 and TRBJ2-3; D may be TRBD2 (6 bases). In germline, CDR1 is SNHLY, CDR2 FYNNEI. The CDR3 covers 14 residues. V lost 6 bases to trimming and J lost 3 bases, with 13 bases between them. The CDR3 region has the DNA TGTGCCAGCAGGTTGTACGGGAGTACAGATACGCAGTATTTT. This gives the protein CASRLYGSTDTQYF.

This clone was detected only a few times. Because the CDR3's place on the DNA is in doubt, the DNA is left out and the CDR3 is given as listed by TCRdb. The rearrangement links TRBV21-1 to TRBJ1-3. TRBV21-1 is annotated as a pseudogene. The CDR3 extends over 12 residues, inclusive of both ends. The CDR3: CAAVGSGNTIYF.

The CDR3 nucleotides are TGTGCCAGCTCACCAAACTCGGGTTTAGAGACCCAGTACTTC. This sequence encodes CASSPNSGLETQYF. V gene TRBV18 combines with J gene TRBJ2-5, with D unresolved. Germline V CDR1 and CDR2: KGHSH, LQKENI. V was trimmed by 2 bases and J by 4 bases, leaving 11 bases between them. The CDR3 consists of 14 residues.

This chain connects TRBV5-1 to TRBJ2-1; 8 positions agree with TRBD2. The CDR3 length is 22 residues. V gave up 0 bases and J gave up 0 bases; unmatched junction bases: 20. Per the germline V gene, CDR1 is SGHRS and CDR2 is YFSETQ. The CDR3 DNA is TGCGCCAGCAGCTTGGAGTCCCTATCGGGAGGGCCCTATGTGAGCTCCTACAATGAGCAGTTCTTC. It specifies CASSLESLSGGPYVSSYNEQFF.

The rearrangement joins TRBV21-1 to TRBJ2-7; whether TRBD1, the table's D call, matches the DNA was not checked. TRBV21-1 is assigned pseudogene status. The CDR3 contains 17 residues. Written as DNA, the CDR3 is TGTGCCAGCAGCAAGAGGGAGCCCGGGACAGGCCCCTACGAGCAGTACTTC. Amino acids: CASSKREPGTGPYEQYF.

The chain employs TRBV6-1 and TRBJ1-2; possible D gene TRBD1, 6 bases. V lost 0 bases, J lost 2 bases, and 10 bases lay in between. The germline V gene has CDR1 MNHNS and CDR2 SASEGT. The CDR3 loop spans 15 amino acids. CDR3 coding DNA: TGTGCCAGCAGTGAAGCGCTCGGGACAAACTATGGCTACACCTTC. Translating gives CASSEALGTNYGYTF.

The rearrangement links TRBV6-5 to TRBJ1-1, with D uncertain. Between the trimmed V and J ends, which lost 2 bases and 3 bases, there was a span of 10 bases. CDR3 length: 14 residues. Germline V gene sequence: CDR1 MNHEY, CDR2 SVGAGI. CDR3 nucleotides: TGTGCCAGCAGTTACCGGTCGGGAGACACTGAAGCTTTCTTT. Translation: CASSYRSGDTEAFF.

The gene calls are TRBV10-1 and TRBJ2-3; a weak D match, TRBD2 (6 bases). The V gene lost 0 bases and the J gene lost 3 bases, with 7 bases spanning the gap. Germline values: CDR1 WNHNN, CDR2 SYGVQD (reference sequence). The CDR3 is 14 residues long. As DNA, the CDR3 is TGCGCCAGCAGTGAGTCGGCGGGGACAGATACGCAGTATTTT. Protein product: CASSESAGTDTQYF.

The chain couples TRBV4-1 to TRBJ2-3, with D possibly TRBD2 on 5 matching bases. The germline V gene encodes CDR1 MGHRA and CDR2 YSYEKL. V shed 1 base and J shed 6 bases, with 17 bases lying between them. The CDR3 covers 16 residues. CDR3 sequence: CASSQGTGSLLDTQYF. Here the CDR3 DNA reads TGCGCCAGCAGCCAAGGGACGGGGTCCTTACTTGATACGCAGTATTTT.

This clone was counted once. In DNA form, the CDR3 reads TGTGCCAGCAGTTTACCTTCAAGGGGGACTAACACCCTCTCCGCCTACGAGCAGTACTTC. Residues: CASSLPSRGTNTLSAYEQYF. This chain connects TRBV28 to TRBJ2-7, with D possibly being TRBD2 (7 bases). V was shortened by 2 bases and J by 2 bases, with 28 bases between the two germline ends. CDR3 length equals 20 residues. CDR1 is MDHEN and CDR2 is SYDVKM in the germline V gene.

The gene calls are TRBV2 and TRBJ2-4, with 8 bases aligning to TRBD1. The V gene end was trimmed by 4 bases and the J gene end by 8 bases; junction bases not matched to a gene: 7. The germline V gene has CDR1 SNHLY and CDR2 FYNNEI. This CDR3 has 14 residues. As DNA, the CDR3 is TGTGCCAGCAGTGGGGACAGGCGAGGAGACATTCAGTACTTC. It specifies CASSGDRRGDIQYF.

This clone was seen a few times. CDR3 in DNA: TGTGCCAGCAGCTTGGGGCCCTCCTACGAGCAGTACTTC. Amino acids: CASSLGPSYEQYF. The chain joins TRBV7-2 to TRBJ2-7, with D tentatively TRBD1 (5 bases). The V end lost 3 bases, the J end lost 0 bases, and 6 bases lay between the germline ends. The germline V gene encodes CDR1 SGHTA and CDR2 FQGNSA. The CDR3 totals 13 residues.